This T cell receptor (beta chain) is from a study of cytomegalovirus exposure and HLA in healthy donors. Study observations and caveats: A list of 150 or so TCR beta chains associated with cytomegalovirus was given. Per published reports, the classifier diagnosed cytomegalovirus status with high specificity and sensitivity. Clusters of TCRs from the first cohort tended to co-occur in the approximately 120 validation repertoires (as a later analysis found).

The method was immunoSEQ multiplex PCR; TCRdb's version includes in-frame clones alone and lacks a portion of them. The sample shows 150,000 to 180,000 clones, just over 85% of them seen only once. In regard to this clone: Its antigen is not known.

Germline trimming cut 5 bases from V and 0 bases from J; bases unmatched to any gene: 12. The CDR3 consists of 19 residues. CDR1 and CDR2 from the germline V gene are SEHNR and FQNEAQ (reference sequence). The chain joins TRBV7-9 to TRBJ2-2; 10 nucleotides line up with TRBD1. Sequenced sample: PBMCs. The receptor was isolated from a human donor in good health. CDR3 bases: TGTGCCAGCAGCCCCCGCAAGGGACAGGGGACCGCGAACACCGGGGAGCTGTTTTTT. Translated, it gives CASSPRKGQGTANTGELFF.